This is a list of T cell receptor beta chains from one sample in a study of spatial heterogeneity in lung cancer. TCRdb reprocessed the 5' RACE reads via MiXCR and lists one record per CDR3 protein. The profile shows 85,000 to 100,000 distinct CDR3 sequences, 9.5% to 15% of them singletons. The sequences come from PBMCs, collected at surgery. These receptors were obtained from a male donor with early-stage non-small cell lung cancer. CDR3s include the opening cysteine and the closing phenylalanine or tryptophan. The order of the fields is D gene, V gene, clone size, J gene, CDR3 DNA, CDR3 protein. The D gene is left open where the match is weak. Not every row has a clone size; where given, it reads once, few, many or a size class.

D: NA
V: TRBV7-8
size: NA
J: TRBJ2-7
DNA: TGTGCCAGCAGCTTAGACCCCATTTACGAGCAGTACTTC
CDR3: CASSLDPIYEQYF

D: TRBD2
V: TRBV6-2/TRBV6-3
size: few
J: TRBJ2-1
DNA: TGTGCCAGCAGTTACTCTCTAGCGGGGGGCTACAATGAGCAGTTCTTC
CDR3: CASSYSLAGGYNEQFF

D: TRBD1
V: TRBV20-1
size: NA
J: TRBJ1-6
DNA: TGCAGTGCTCAGCCCTGGACAGGGGCCAATTCACCCCTCCACTTT
CDR3: CSAQPWTGANSPLHF

D: NA
V: TRBV7-2
size: few
J: TRBJ2-5
DNA: TGTGCCAGCAGCTTGCCTAGGTTGGAGACCCAGTACTTC
CDR3: CASSLPRLETQYF

D: NA
V: TRBV2
size: many
J: TRBJ1-2
DNA: TGTGCCAGCAGTGGACAGATTAACTATGGCTACACCTTC
CDR3: CASSGQINYGYTF

D: TRBD2
V: TRBV5-1
size: NA
J: TRBJ2-1
DNA: TGCGCCAGCAGCCTCGGAGCGGGAGACAGCAATGAGCAGTTCTTC
CDR3: CASSLGAGDSNEQFF

D: NA
V: TRBV29-1
size: many
J: TRBJ2-7
DNA: TGCAGCGTTGCGGCAGTCTCCTACGAGCAGTACTTC
CDR3: CSVAAVSYEQYF

D: NA
V: TRBV7-2
size: many
J: TRBJ1-1
DNA: TGTGCCAGCAGCCAGGGTTTCACTGAAGCTTTCTTT
CDR3: CASSQGFTEAFF

D: NA
V: TRBV5-1
size: NA
J: TRBJ2-7
DNA: TGCGCCAGCAGCCCATCGGGTAGGGGAGGTACTATGCAGTACTTC
CDR3: CASSPSGRGGTMQYF

D: NA
V: TRBV4-3
size: many
J: TRBJ1-1
DNA: TGCGCCAGCAGCAACCGGAACACTGAAGCTTTCTTT
CDR3: CASSNRNTEAFF

D: TRBD2
V: TRBV4-3
size: few
J: TRBJ2-7
DNA: TGCGCCAGCAGCCCGGGACTAGACCCCTACGAGCAGTACTTC
CDR3: CASSPGLDPYEQYF

D: TRBD2
V: TRBV5-4
size: few
J: TRBJ2-5
DNA: TGTGCCAGCAGCCTGGGACTAGCGGGAGTTCGGGAGACCCAGTACTTC
CDR3: CASSLGLAGVRETQYF

D: NA
V: TRBV7-9
size: NA
J: TRBJ2-7
DNA: TGTGCCAGCACCAACGGCGGGGTCCCCTACGAGCAGTACTTC
CDR3: CASTNGGVPYEQYF

D: NA
V: TRBV2
size: NA
J: TRBJ2-6
DNA: TGTGCCAGCAGTGAGGTGAGAGGGGCCAACGTCCTGACTTTC
CDR3: CASSEVRGANVLTF

D: TRBD1
V: TRBV7-9
size: NA
J: TRBJ2-1
DNA: TGTGCCAGCACCTTGACAGGGGCCTACAATGAGCAGTTCTTC
CDR3: CASTLTGAYNEQFF

D: NA
V: TRBV9
size: NA
J: TRBJ1-6
DNA: TGTGCCAGCAGCCTAGGACCCATTCGGGGATCTACTTCACCCCTCCACTTT
CDR3: CASSLGPIRGSTSPLHF

D: NA
V: TRBV20-1
size: few
J: TRBJ1-6
DNA: TGCAGTGCTAGAGATAGGGTCGACATATCCTATAATTCACCCCTCCACTTT
CDR3: CSARDRVDISYNSPLHF